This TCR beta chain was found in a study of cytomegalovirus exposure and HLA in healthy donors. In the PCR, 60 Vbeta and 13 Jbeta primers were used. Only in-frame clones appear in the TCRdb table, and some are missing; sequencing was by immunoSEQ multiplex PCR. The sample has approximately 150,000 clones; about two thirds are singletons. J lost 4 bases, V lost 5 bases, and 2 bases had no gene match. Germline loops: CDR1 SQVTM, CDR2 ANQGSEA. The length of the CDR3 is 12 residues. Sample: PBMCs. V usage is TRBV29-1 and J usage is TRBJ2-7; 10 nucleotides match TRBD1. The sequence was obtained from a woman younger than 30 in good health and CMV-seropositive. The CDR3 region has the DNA TGCAGCGTTTGGGACAGGGGTTACGAGCAGTACTTC. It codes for CSVWDRGYEQYF.